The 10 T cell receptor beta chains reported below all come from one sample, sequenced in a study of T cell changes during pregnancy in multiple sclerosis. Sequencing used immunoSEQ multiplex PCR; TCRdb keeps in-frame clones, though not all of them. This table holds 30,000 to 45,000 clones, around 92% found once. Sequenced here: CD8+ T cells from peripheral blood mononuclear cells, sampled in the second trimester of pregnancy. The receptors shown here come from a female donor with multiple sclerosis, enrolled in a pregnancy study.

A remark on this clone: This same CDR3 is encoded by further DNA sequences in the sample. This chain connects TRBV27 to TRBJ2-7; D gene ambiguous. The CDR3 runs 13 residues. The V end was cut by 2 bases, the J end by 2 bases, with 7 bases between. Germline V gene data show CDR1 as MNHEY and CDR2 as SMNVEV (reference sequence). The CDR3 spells CASSLTATYEQYF. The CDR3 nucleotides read TGTGCCAGCAGTTTAACAGCAACCTACGAGCAGTACTTC.

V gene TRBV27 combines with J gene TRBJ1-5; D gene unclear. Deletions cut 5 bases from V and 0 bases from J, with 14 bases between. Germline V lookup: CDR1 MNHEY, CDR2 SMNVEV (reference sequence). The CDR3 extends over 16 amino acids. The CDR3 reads CASSHSTIFSNQPQHF. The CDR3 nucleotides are TGTGCCAGCAGTCACTCCACCATTTTTAGCAATCAGCCCCAGCATTTT.

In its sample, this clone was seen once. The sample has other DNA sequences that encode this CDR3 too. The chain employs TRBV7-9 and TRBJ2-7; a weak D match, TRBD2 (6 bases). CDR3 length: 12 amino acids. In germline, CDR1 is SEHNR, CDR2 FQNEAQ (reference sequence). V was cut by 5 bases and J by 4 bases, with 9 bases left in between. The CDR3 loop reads CASSPTSYEQYF. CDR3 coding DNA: TGTGCCAGCAGCCCGACTAGTTACGAGCAGTACTTC. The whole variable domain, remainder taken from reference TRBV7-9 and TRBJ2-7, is DTGVSQNPRHKITKRGQNVTFRCDPISEHNRLYWYRQTLGQGPEFLTYFQNEAQLEKSRLLSDRFSAERPKGSFSTLEIQRTEQGDSAMYLCASSPTSYEQYFGPGTRLTVT.

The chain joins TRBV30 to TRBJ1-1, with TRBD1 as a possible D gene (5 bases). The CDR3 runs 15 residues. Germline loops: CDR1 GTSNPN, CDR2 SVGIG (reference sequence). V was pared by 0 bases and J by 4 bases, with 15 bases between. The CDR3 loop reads CAWSVRGGTGTEAFF. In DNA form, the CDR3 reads TGTGCCTGGAGTGTACGCGGGGGGACGGGCACTGAAGCTTTCTTT.

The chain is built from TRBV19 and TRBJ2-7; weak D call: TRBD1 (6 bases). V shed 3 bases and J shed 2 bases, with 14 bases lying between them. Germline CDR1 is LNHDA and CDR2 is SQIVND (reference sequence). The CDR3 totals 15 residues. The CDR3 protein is CASSIRVDSTYEQYF. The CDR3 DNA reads TGTGCCAGTAGTATTAGGGTGGACAGCACCTACGAGCAGTACTTC. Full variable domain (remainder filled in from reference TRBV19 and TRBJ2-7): DGGITQSPKYLFRKEGQNVTLSCEQNLNHDAMYWYRQDPGQGLRLIYYSQIVNDFQKGDIAEGYSVSREKKESFPLTVTSAQKNPTAFYLCASSIRVDSTYEQYFGPGTRLTVT.

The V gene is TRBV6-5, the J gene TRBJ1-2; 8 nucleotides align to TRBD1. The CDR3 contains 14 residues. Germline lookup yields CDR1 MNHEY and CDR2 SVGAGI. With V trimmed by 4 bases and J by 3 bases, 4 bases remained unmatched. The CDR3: CASSLDRADYGYTF. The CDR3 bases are TGTGCCAGCAGTTTGGACAGGGCGGACTATGGCTACACCTTC.

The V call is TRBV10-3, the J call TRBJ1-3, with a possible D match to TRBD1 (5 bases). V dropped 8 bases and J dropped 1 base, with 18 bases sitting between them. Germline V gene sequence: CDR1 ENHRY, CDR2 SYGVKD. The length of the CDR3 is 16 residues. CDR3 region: CAIRPLGGISGNTIYF. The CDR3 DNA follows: TGTGCCATCCGCCCTTTGGGGGGGATTTCTGGAAACACCATATATTTT.

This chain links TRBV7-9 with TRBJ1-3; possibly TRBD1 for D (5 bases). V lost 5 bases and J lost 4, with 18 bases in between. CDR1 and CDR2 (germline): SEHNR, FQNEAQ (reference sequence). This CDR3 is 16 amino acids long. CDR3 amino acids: CASSPKELTDGNTIYF. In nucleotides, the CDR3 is TGTGCCAGCAGCCCGAAGGAATTGACAGACGGAAACACCATATATTTT.

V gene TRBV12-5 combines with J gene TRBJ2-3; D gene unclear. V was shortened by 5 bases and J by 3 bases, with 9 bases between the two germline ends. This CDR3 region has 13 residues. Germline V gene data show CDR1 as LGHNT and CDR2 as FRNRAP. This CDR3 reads CASGPPSTDTQYF. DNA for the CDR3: TGTGCTAGTGGTCCCCCCTCTACAGATACGCAGTATTTT.

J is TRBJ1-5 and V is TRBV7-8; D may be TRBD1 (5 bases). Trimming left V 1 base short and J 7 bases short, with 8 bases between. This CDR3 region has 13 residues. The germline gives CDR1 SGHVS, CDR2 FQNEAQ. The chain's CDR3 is CASSLVGAQPQHF. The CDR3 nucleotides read TGTGCCAGCAGCTTAGTTGGGGCCCAGCCCCAGCATTTT.